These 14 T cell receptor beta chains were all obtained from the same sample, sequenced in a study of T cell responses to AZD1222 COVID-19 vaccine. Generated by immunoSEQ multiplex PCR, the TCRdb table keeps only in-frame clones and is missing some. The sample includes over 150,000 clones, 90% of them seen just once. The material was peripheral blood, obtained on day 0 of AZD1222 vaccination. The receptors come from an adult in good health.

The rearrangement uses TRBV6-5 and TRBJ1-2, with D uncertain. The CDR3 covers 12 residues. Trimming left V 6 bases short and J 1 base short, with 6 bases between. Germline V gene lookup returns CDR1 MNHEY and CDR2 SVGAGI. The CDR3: CASRSSNYGYTF. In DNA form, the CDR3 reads TGTGCCAGCAGAAGCAGTAACTATGGCTACACCTTC.

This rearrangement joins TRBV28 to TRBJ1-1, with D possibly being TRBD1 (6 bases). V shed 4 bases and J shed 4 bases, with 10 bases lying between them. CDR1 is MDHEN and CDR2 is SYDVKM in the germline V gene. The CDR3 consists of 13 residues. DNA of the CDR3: TGTGCCAGCAGTTCACAGGGTTTCACTGAAGCTTTCTTT. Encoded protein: CASSSQGFTEAFF. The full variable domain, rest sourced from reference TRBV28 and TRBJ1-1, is DVKVTQSSRYLVKRTGEKVFLECVQDMDHENMFWYRQDPGLGLRLIYFSYDVKMKEKGDIPEGYSVSREKKERFSLILESASTNQTSMYLCASSSQGFTEAFFGQGTRLTVV.

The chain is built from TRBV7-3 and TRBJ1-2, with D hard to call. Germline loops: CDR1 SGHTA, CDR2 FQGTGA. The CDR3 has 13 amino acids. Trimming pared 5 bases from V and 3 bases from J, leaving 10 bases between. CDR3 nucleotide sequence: TGTGCCAGCAGCCCTACGCCAGACTATGGCTACACCTTC. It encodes CASSPTPDYGYTF.

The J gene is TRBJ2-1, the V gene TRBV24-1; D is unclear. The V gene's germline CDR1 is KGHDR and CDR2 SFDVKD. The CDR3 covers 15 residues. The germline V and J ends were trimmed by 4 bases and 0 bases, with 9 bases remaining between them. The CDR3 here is CATSETRSSYNEQFF. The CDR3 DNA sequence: TGTGCCACCAGTGAGACACGGAGCTCCTACAATGAGCAGTTCTTC.

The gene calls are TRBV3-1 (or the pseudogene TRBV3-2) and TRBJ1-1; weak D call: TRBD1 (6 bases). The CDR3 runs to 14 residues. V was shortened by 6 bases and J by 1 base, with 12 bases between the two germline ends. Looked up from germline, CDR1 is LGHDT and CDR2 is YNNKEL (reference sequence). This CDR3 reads CASRKGGANTEAFF. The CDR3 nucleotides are TGTGCCAGCAGAAAAGGGGGGGCGAACACTGAAGCTTTCTTT.

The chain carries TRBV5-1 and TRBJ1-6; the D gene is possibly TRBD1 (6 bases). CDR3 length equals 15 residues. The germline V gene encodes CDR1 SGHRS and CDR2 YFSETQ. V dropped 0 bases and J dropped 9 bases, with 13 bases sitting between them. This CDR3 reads CASSLGDTRGSPLHF. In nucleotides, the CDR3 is TGCGCCAGCAGCTTGGGGGACACTAGAGGTTCACCCCTCCACTTT.

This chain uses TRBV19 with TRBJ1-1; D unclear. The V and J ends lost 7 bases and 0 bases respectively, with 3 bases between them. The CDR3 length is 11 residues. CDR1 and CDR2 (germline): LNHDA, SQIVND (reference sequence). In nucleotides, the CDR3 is TGTGCCAGTACCGTGAACACTGAAGCTTTCTTT. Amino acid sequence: CASTVNTEAFF.

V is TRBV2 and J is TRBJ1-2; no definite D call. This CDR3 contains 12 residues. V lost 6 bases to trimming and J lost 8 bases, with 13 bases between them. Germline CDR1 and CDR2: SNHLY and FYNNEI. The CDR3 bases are TGTGCCAGCAGATTCTCGGGAGGAGGCTACACCTTC. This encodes CASRFSGGGYTF.

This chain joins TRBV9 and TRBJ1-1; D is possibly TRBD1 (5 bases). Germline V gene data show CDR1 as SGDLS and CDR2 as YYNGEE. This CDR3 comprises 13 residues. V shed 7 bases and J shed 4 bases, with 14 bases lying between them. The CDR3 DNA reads TGTGCCAGCGGTCTAAGGGGAGGCACTGAAGCTTTCTTT. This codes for CASGLRGGTEAFF.

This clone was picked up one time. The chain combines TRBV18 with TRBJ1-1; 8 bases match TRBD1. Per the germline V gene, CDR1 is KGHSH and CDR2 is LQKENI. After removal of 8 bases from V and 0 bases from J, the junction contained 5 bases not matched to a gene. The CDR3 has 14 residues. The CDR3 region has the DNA TGTGCCAGCAGTCGACAGGGGATGAACACTGAAGCTTTCTTT. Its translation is CASSRQGMNTEAFF.

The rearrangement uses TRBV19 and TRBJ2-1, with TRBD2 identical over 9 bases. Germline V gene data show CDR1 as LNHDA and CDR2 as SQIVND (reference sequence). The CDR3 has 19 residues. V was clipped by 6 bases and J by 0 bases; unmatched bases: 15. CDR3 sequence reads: CASSPTYGGGVSSYNEQFF. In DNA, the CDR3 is TGTGCCAGTAGCCCGACGTACGGCGGGGGGGTGAGCTCCTACAATGAGCAGTTCTTC. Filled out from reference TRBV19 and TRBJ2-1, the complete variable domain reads DGGITQSPKYLFRKEGQNVTLSCEQNLNHDAMYWYRQDPGQGLRLIYYSQIVNDFQKGDIAEGYSVSREKKESFPLTVTSAQKNPTAFYLCASSPTYGGGVSSYNEQFFGPGTRLTVL.

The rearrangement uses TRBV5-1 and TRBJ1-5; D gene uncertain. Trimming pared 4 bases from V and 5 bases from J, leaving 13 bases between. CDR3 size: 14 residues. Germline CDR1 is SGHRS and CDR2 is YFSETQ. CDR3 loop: CASSPGPGDQPQHF. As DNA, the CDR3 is TGCGCCAGCAGCCCAGGACCCGGCGATCAGCCCCAGCATTTT.

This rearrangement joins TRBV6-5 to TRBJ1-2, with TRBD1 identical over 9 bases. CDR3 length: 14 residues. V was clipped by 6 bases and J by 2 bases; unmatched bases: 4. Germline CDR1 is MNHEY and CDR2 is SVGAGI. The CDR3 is CASSPGTGNYGYTF. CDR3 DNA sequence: TGTGCCAGCAGCCCCGGGACAGGGAACTATGGCTACACCTTC.

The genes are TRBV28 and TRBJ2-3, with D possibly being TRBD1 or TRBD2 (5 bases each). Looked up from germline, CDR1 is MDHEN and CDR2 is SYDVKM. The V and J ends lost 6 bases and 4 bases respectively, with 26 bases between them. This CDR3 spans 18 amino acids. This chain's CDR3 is CASSIGTDSTRTADTQYF. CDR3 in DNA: TGTGCCAGCAGCATCGGGACCGACTCAACACGCACCGCAGATACGCAGTATTTT.